Below are 19 T cell receptor beta chains sequenced from a single sample in a study of cytotoxic CD8 clonotypes in ibrutinib-treated CLL. Using immunoSEQ multiplex PCR, the repertoire was profiled, and TCRdb retains in-frame clones only, with some absent. The table includes 90,000 to 150,000 clones, approximately 58% detected once. Sample: PBMCs, taken after 24 months of ibrutinib treatment. Source of these receptors: a human donor with chronic lymphocytic leukemia.

The V gene is TRBV5-1, the J gene TRBJ2-1; 8 nucleotides line up with TRBD2. V lost 7 bases to trimming and J lost 0 bases; unmatched junction nucleotides: 6. CDR3 size: 15 residues. Germline CDR1 SGHRS, CDR2 YFSETQ. The CDR3 region has the DNA TGCGCCAGCGCCGACGCGGGGGGCTCCTACAATGAGCAGTTCTTC. Its translation: CASADAGGSYNEQFF.

The genes are TRBV7-2 and TRBJ2-1; tentative D call: TRBD2 (5 bases). The V end was cut by 0 bases, the J end by 0 bases, with 12 bases between. CDR1 is SGHTA, CDR2 FQGNSA, per germline. The CDR3 is 17 amino acids. CDR3 residues: CASSLAWERSSYNEQFF. CDR3 in DNA: TGTGCCAGCAGCTTAGCTTGGGAGCGAAGCTCCTACAATGAGCAGTTCTTC.

V and J are TRBV6-6 and TRBJ2-3; D is unclear. Germline loops: CDR1 MNHNY, CDR2 SVGAGI (reference sequence). V was cut by 2 bases and J by 4 bases, with 4 bases left in between. The CDR3 covers 12 residues. The CDR3 here is CASSYAADTQYF. In DNA, the CDR3 is TGTGCCAGCAGTTACGCCGCAGATACGCAGTATTTT.

This clone appeared a single time. The chain employs TRBV25-1 and TRBJ1-1, with TRBD1 matching 9 bases. Germline CDR1 MGHDK, CDR2 SYGVNS. V lost 6 bases to trimming and J lost 4 bases; unmatched junction nucleotides: 3. The CDR3 loop spans 13 amino acids. The DNA of the CDR3 is TGTGCCAGCAGGACAGGGGGGAGCACTGAAGCTTTCTTT. Its translation: CASRTGGSTEAFF.

The rearrangement uses TRBV5-1 and TRBJ2-1; D is unresolved. With 2 bases removed from V and 3 bases from J, the gap between germline ends came to 0 bases. In germline, CDR1 is SGHRS, CDR2 YFSETQ. CDR3 length: 11 residues. The CDR3: CASSFYNEQFF. CDR3 in DNA: TGCGCCAGCAGCTTCTACAATGAGCAGTTCTTC.

In its sample, this clone was seen many times. This chain connects TRBV15 to TRBJ1-1; unclear D gene. The V gene lost 0 bases and the J gene lost 4 bases, with 12 bases spanning the gap. The germline V gene encodes CDR1 LNHNV and CDR2 YYDKDF (reference sequence). The CDR3 is 15 amino acids. CDR3 nucleotide sequence: TGTGCCACCAGCAGAGAGACGGTAGGGTCCACTGAAGCTTTCTTT. It encodes CATSRETVGSTEAFF.

This chain uses TRBV29-1 with TRBJ1-1; perhaps TRBD1 as D (5 bases). The CDR3 contains 14 residues. Germline V CDR1 and CDR2: SQVTM, ANQGSEA. Deletions cut 0 bases from V and 5 bases from J, with 13 bases between. DNA for the CDR3: TGCAGCGTTGAAGATCTAGGGGCGCGAACTGAAGCTTTCTTT. This codes for CSVEDLGARTEAFF.

This clone has only a few counts. This chain connects TRBV18 to TRBJ1-1; 7 positions agree with TRBD1. CDR3 length: 16 residues. V lost 6 bases to trimming and J lost 4 bases; unmatched junction nucleotides: 14. Germline CDR1 reads KGHSH; CDR2 reads LQKENI. CDR3 sequence: CASSENRGRGSTEAFF. In DNA form, the CDR3 reads TGTGCCAGCTCGGAGAACAGGGGCCGCGGTAGCACTGAAGCTTTCTTT.

The chain joins TRBV15 to TRBJ2-1; TRBD1 agrees at 7 bases. The CDR3 contains 17 residues. J lost 3 bases, V lost 2 bases, and 10 bases had no gene match. Per germline, CDR1 LNHNV and CDR2 YYDKDF (reference sequence). Written as DNA, the CDR3 is TGTGCCACCAGCAGACCCTACGTCAGGGGGTACTACAATGAGCAGTTCTTC. This encodes CATSRPYVRGYYNEQFF. The full variable domain, completed using reference TRBV15 and TRBJ2-1, is DAMVIQNPRYQVTQFGKPVTLSCSQTLNHNVMYWYQQKSSQAPKLLFHYYDKDFNNEADTPDNFQSRRPNTSFCFLDIRSPGLGDTAMYLCATSRPYVRGYYNEQFFGPGTRLTVL.

V and J are TRBV5-6 and TRBJ1-1; D is unclear. Germline V gene sequence: CDR1 SGHDT, CDR2 YYEEEE. Between the trimmed V and J ends, which lost 3 bases and 5 bases, there was a span of 8 bases. The CDR3 is 12 residues long. CDR3 in DNA: TGTGCCAGCAGCTGGGATGGGACTGAAGCTTTCTTT. It codes for CASSWDGTEAFF. Filled out from reference TRBV5-6 and TRBJ1-1, the complete variable domain reads DAGVTQSPTHLIKTRGQQVTLRCSPKSGHDTVSWYQQALGQGPQFIFQYYEEEERQRGNFPDRFSGHQFPNYSSELNVNALLLGDSALYLCASSWDGTEAFFGQGTRLTVV.

The chain employs TRBV18 and TRBJ1-2; D ambiguous. Per the germline V gene, CDR1 is KGHSH and CDR2 is LQKENI. The CDR3 has 11 residues. V dropped 4 bases and J dropped 2 bases, with 2 bases sitting between them. The CDR3 reads CASSQNYGYTF. The CDR3 region has the DNA TGTGCCAGCTCACAAAACTATGGCTACACCTTC.

The chain uses TRBV2 and TRBJ2-5; D perhaps matches TRBD2 (5 bases). The end of the DNA aligns better with TRBJ2-7, so the J call may be wrong. The CDR3 has 14 amino acids. The germline gives CDR1 SNHLY, CDR2 FYNNEI. The DNA of the CDR3 is TGTGCCAGCAGTGCGAGGGAATTGAGCTACGAGCAGTACTTC. It is translated as CASSARELSYEQYF.

The chain joins TRBV6-5 to TRBJ2-5; D unclear. The ends were cut back, 4 bases at V and 4 bases at J, with 4 bases in the middle. Germline V gene lookup returns CDR1 MNHEY and CDR2 SVGAGI. The length of the CDR3 is 11 residues. CDR3 protein: CASSSRETQYF. In DNA, the CDR3 is TGTGCCAGCAGTTCTCGAGAGACCCAGTACTTC.

The rearrangement links TRBV2 to TRBJ2-5, with D perhaps TRBD1 (6 bases). With 6 bases removed from V and 5 bases from J, the gap between germline ends came to 19 bases. The CDR3 is made up of 15 amino acids. Germline V gene lookup returns CDR1 SNHLY and CDR2 FYNNEI. For the CDR3, the DNA is TGTGCCAGCAGCCCCGAGGCAGGGGCCGGGGAGACCCAGTACTTC. It codes for CASSPEAGAGETQYF.

V and J are TRBV21-1 and TRBJ1-2; the table's D gene call, TRBD1, was not cross checked with the DNA. TRBV21-1 is a listed pseudogene. The CDR3 sequence is 15 residues long. The CDR3 spells CASSKVGGGRGGYTF. In nucleotides, the CDR3 is TGTGCCAGCAGCAAAGTCGGAGGGGGCCGGGGTGGCTACACCTTC.

This clone was observed a few times. V and J are TRBV28 and TRBJ2-7; the D is unclear. Trimming cost V 4 bases and J 0 bases, with 4 bases left between them. The CDR3 sequence is 12 residues long. CDR1 and CDR2 (germline): MDHEN, SYDVKM. The CDR3 is CASSSVSYEQYF. Here the CDR3 DNA reads TGTGCCAGCAGTTCCGTCTCCTACGAGCAGTACTTC.

The J gene is TRBJ2-5, the V gene TRBV5-6, with D tentatively TRBD2 (5 bases). V lost 4 bases and J lost 5, with 21 bases in between. In germline, CDR1 is SGHDT, CDR2 YYEEEE. The CDR3 is made up of 16 amino acids. CDR3 coding DNA: TGTGCCAGCAGCAATACCCACCTCGACCGGGGTGAGACCCAGTACTTC. Protein product: CASSNTHLDRGETQYF.

The chain couples TRBV6-5 to TRBJ1-1; D is uncertain. There are 14 residues in the CDR3. Germline V gene sequence: CDR1 MNHEY, CDR2 SVGAGI. The V and J ends lost 4 bases and 0 bases respectively, with 9 bases between them. CDR3 in DNA: TGTGCCAGCAGTTCCCCGGCCCTGAACACTGAAGCTTTCTTT. It yields the protein CASSSPALNTEAFF.

The V gene is TRBV6-6, the J gene TRBJ2-5; 9 bases agree with TRBD1. With 6 bases clipped from V and 2 bases from J, the junction kept 7 bases outside the gene matches. The CDR3 has 15 residues. Germline CDR1 is MNHNY and CDR2 is SVGAGI (reference sequence). CDR3 in amino acids: CASRRGTGIQETQYF. The CDR3 nucleotides read TGTGCCAGCAGGCGAGGGACAGGGATACAAGAGACCCAGTACTTC.